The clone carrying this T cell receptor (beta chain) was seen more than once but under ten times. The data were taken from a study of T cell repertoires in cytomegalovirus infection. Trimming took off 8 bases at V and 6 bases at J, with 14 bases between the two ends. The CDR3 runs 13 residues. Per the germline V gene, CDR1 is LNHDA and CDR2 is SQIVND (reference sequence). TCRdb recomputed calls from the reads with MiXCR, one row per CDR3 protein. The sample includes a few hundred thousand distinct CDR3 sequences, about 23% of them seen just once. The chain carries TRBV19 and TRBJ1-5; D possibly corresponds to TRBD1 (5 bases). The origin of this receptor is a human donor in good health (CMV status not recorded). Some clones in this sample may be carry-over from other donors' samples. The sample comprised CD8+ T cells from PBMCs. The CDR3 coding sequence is TGTGCCAGTTCGGCAGGGATAGGTCAGCCCCAGCATTTT. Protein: CASSAGIGQPQHF.